This section outlines one TCR beta chain sequence together with its context. Its antigen is still unknown. The protocol was immunoSEQ multiplex PCR, while the TCRdb copy is restricted to in-frame clones and leaves out a portion. The sample carries approximately 97,000 clones, roughly 95% recorded once. This record belongs to a study of T cells in pancreatic ductal adenocarcinoma. Study-wide results and limits: Enrichment of CD45RO+ effector over naive T cells in tumors may bias clonality.

Surgery without prior neoadjuvant therapy was the treatment of the selected pancreatic ductal adenocarcinoma patients. V was clipped by 4 bases and J by 2 bases, with 12 bases between them. This CDR3 comprises 14 residues. Germline lookup yields CDR1 SGHNT and CDR2 YYREEE (reference sequence). Sequencing was done on a sample of PBMCs. This receptor was obtained from a human donor with pancreatic ductal adenocarcinoma. This chain links TRBV5-4 with TRBJ2-5; D is perhaps TRBD1 (5 bases). The CDR3 here is CASSRFREQETQYF. In DNA, the CDR3 is TGTGCCAGCAGCCGTTTCAGGGAACAAGAGACCCAGTACTTC.